One T cell receptor (beta chain) is described in this entry. This CDR3 is built from 14 residues. The germline V and J ends were trimmed by 2 bases and 8 bases, with 14 bases remaining between them. In germline, CDR1 is SGDLS, CDR2 YYNGEE. Together with a sample-barcoded 5' primer, a J-beta primer mix was included in a second PCR lasting about 6 to 11 cycles. TCRdb ran MiXCR on the 5' RACE reads and lists one entry per CDR3 protein. The table lists approximately 1.5 million distinct CDR3 sequences, about 32% of them singletons, with roughly 10% in the top ten. This sample is part of a study of blood T cells in healthy people across ages. The extraction recovered at least 5 micrograms of total RNA per sample.

What was sequenced was blood. V gene TRBV9 combines with J gene TRBJ2-1, with D maybe TRBD2 (6 bases). This TCR came from a woman aged 25 to 39 in good health. The CDR3 reads CASSVEEGADEQFF. The CDR3 DNA sequence: TGTGCCAGCAGCGTTGAGGAGGGTGCGGATGAGCAGTTCTTC.